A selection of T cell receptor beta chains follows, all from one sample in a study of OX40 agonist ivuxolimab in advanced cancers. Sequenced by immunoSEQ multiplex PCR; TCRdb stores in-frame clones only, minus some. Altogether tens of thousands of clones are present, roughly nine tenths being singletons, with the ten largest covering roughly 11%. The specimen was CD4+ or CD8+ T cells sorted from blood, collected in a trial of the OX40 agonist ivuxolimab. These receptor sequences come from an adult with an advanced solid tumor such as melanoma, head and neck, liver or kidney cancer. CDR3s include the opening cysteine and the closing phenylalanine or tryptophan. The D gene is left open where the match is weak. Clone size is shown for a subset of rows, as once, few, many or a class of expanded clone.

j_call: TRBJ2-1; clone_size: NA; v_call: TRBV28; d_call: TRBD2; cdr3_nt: TGTGCCAGCAGTTTAGGACTAGCGGGAGTCGGTGAGCAGTTCTTC; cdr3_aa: CASSLGLAGVGEQFF
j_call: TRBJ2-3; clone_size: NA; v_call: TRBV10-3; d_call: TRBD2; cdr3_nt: TGTGCCATCAATCCGGGACTAGCGGGGGGGATGGGCACAGATACGCAGTATTTT; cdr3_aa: CAINPGLAGGMGTDTQYF
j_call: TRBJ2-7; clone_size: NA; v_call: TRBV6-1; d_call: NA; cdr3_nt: TGTGCCAGCAGTCGCTCCACAGGTTCCTACGAGCAGTACTTC; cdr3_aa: CASSRSTGSYEQYF
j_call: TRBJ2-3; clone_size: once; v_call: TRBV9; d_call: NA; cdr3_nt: TGTGCCAGCAGCGGAAACAGTTGGGGGGATACGCAGTATTTT; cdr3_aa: CASSGNSWGDTQYF
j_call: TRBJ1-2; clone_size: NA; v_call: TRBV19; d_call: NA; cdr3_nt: TGTGCCAGTAGGTTACAGGGAGGGGATGGCTACACCTTC; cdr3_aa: CASRLQGGDGYTF
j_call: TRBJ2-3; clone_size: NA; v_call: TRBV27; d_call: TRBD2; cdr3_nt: TGTGCCAGCAGGAGGGGACTAGCGGGGGCTGGGGGCACAGATACGCAGTATTTT; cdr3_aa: CASRRGLAGAGGTDTQYF
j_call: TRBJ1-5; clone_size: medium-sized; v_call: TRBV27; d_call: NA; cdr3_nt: TGTGCCAGCAGCCTCGGACCTCACGGCAATCAGCCCCAGCATTTT; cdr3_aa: CASSLGPHGNQPQHF
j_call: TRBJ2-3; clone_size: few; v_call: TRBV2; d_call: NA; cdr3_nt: TGTGCCAGCAGTGAAGCCGGGACACATACGCAGTATTTT; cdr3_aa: CASSEAGTHTQYF
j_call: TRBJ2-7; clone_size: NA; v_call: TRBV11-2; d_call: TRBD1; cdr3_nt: TGTGCCAGCAGCCCAGACAGGGTACAGCCGTACTTC; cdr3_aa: CASSPDRVQPYF
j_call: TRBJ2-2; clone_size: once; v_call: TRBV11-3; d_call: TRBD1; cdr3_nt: TGTGCCAGCAGCTCCAGACAGGGGGCAACCGGGGAGCTGTTTTTT; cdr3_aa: CASSSRQGATGELFF
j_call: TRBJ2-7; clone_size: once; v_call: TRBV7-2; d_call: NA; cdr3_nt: TGTGCCAGCAGCTTAGGACCCGACTTATACGAGCAGTACTTC; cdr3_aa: CASSLGPDLYEQYF
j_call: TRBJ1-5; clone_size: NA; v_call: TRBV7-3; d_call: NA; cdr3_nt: TGTGCCAGCAGCTTAAAGAGGTTGACGGATAGCAATCAGCCCCAGCATTTT; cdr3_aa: CASSLKRLTDSNQPQHF
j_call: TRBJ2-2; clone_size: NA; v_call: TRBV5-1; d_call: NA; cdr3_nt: TGCGCCAGCAGCTTGGGGCAGGCTTGGACGAACACCGGGGAGCTGTTTTTT; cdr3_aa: CASSLGQAWTNTGELFF
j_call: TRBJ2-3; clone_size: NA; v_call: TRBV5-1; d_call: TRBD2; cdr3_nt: TGCGCCAGCAGCAAAGGGACTAGCGGGAGACTCACAGATACGCAGTATTTT; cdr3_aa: CASSKGTSGRLTDTQYF
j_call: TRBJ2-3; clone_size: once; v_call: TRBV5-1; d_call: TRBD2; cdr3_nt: TGCGCCAGCAGCCGCGCGCCGAGGGGACTAGCGGGAGCAGATACGCAGTATTTT; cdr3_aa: CASSRAPRGLAGADTQYF
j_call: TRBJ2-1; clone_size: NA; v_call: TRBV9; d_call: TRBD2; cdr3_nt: TGTGCCAGCAGCGCCTCTAGCGGGAGGGCCTATGAGCAGTTCTTC; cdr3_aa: CASSASSGRAYEQFF
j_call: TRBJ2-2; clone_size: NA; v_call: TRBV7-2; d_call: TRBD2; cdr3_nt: TGTGCCAGCAGGGGACTAGCGACGCTTCGGGGGACCGGGGAGCTGTTTTTT; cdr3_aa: CASRGLATLRGTGELFF
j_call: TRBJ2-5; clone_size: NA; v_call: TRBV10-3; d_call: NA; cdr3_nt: TGTGCCATCAGTGATCGGCTAGATAAAGAGACCCAGTACTTC; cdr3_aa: CAISDRLDKETQYF
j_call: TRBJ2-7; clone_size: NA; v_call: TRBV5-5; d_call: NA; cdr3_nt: TGTGCCAGCAGCCGCGACGGTAACTCCTACGAGCAGTACTTC; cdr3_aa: CASSRDGNSYEQYF
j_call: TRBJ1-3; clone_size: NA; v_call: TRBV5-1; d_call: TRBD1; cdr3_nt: TGCGCCAGCAGCTTGCAGGGGGCTGGAAACACCATATATTTT; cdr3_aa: CASSLQGAGNTIYF
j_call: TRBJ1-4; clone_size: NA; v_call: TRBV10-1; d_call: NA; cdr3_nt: TGCGCCAGCAGCGAAACGGGGGCCGGAGAAAAACTGTTTTTT; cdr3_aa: CASSETGAGEKLFF
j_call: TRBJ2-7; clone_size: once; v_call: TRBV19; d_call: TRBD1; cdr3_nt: TGTGCCAGTAGTAACAGGGGCGGCTACGAGCAGTACTTC; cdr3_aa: CASSNRGGYEQYF
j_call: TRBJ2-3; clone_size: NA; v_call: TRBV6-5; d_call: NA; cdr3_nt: TGTGCCAGCAGTTCGGGTTCCGGCGGGGTGGCAGATACGCAGTATTTT; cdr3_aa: CASSSGSGGVADTQYF
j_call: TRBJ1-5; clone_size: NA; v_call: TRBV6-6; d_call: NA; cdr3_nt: TGTGCCAGCAGTTACGGGAGCAATCAGCCCCAGCATTTT; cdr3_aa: CASSYGSNQPQHF
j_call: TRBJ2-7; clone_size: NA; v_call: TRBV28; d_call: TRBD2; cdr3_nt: TGTGCCAGCAGTCCCGGGGGGATCTACGAGCAGTACTTC; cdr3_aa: CASSPGGIYEQYF
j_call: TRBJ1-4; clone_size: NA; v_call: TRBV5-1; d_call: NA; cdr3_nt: TGCGCCAGCAGCTTGAGACCCGGGGTTGGTAATGAAAAACTGTTTTTT; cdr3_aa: CASSLRPGVGNEKLFF
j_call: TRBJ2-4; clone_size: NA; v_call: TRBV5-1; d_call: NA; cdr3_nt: TGCGCCAGCAGCTTGGACCAGGGCAACATTCAGTACTTC; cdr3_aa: CASSLDQGNIQYF
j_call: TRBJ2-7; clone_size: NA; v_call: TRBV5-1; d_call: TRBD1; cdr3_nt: TGCGCCAGCAGCTTGGGGACAGGGGTCCACGAGCAGTACTTC; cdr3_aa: CASSLGTGVHEQYF